The rows below give T cell receptor beta chains drawn from one sample of a study of early T cells in non-severe SARS-CoV-2 infection. TCRdb ran MiXCR on the 5' RACE reads and lists one entry per CDR3 protein. This sample has about 45,000 distinct CDR3 sequences, with 9% to 15% found just once. The specimen was whole blood. The receptor source for this set is an adult who was a healthcare worker with PCR-confirmed SARS-CoV-2 infection or an uninfected control (not recorded which). Each CDR3 is given with its conserved first and last residue. A D gene is named only where the DNA matches it firmly. Part of the rows lack a size; the others show once, few, many or a class for expanded clones.

V gene: TRBV5-5
D gene: TRBD2
J gene: TRBJ2-7
clone size: NA
CDR3 DNA: TGTGCCAGCAGCCCGATAGCGGGGGAGTACGAGCAGTACTTC
CDR3 protein: CASSPIAGEYEQYF

V gene: TRBV5-4
D gene: TRBD2
J gene: TRBJ2-5
clone size: many
CDR3 DNA: TGTGCCAGCAGCTTGGGGGCGGGAGTAGAGACCCAGTACTTC
CDR3 protein: CASSLGAGVETQYF

V gene: TRBV29-1
D gene: NA
J gene: TRBJ2-7
clone size: many
CDR3 DNA: TGCAGCGTTGATTCGGGGGAAGAGCAGTACTTC
CDR3 protein: CSVDSGEEQYF

V gene: TRBV24-1
D gene: NA
J gene: TRBJ2-1
clone size: many
CDR3 DNA: TGTGCCACCAGTGACTCACTAGCACGGGAGCAGTTCTTC
CDR3 protein: CATSDSLAREQFF

V gene: TRBV5-5
D gene: NA
J gene: TRBJ2-3
clone size: many
CDR3 DNA: TGTGCCAGCAGCTTGGGTACCCCGGGGGATACGCAGTATTTT
CDR3 protein: CASSLGTPGDTQYF

V gene: TRBV29-1
D gene: NA
J gene: TRBJ2-5
clone size: many
CDR3 DNA: TGCAGCGTTCCGTACAGGGACAGCGGGGAGACCCAGTACTTC
CDR3 protein: CSVPYRDSGETQYF

V gene: TRBV11-2
D gene: NA
J gene: TRBJ2-1
clone size: NA
CDR3 DNA: TGTGCCAGCAGCTTAAGTCCCGATGAGCAGTTCTTC
CDR3 protein: CASSLSPDEQFF

V gene: TRBV18
D gene: NA
J gene: TRBJ1-2
clone size: NA
CDR3 DNA: TGTGCCAGCTCACTTACAGGGAATAACTATGGCTACACCTTC
CDR3 protein: CASSLTGNNYGYTF

V gene: TRBV7-6
D gene: NA
J gene: TRBJ2-1
clone size: few
CDR3 DNA: TGTGCCAGCAGCAAACGAAACAATGAGCAGTTCTTC
CDR3 protein: CASSKRNNEQFF

V gene: TRBV20-1
D gene: NA
J gene: TRBJ1-5
clone size: few
CDR3 DNA: TGCAGTGCTAGAGATAACGACTTCCCCGTTCGGCATCAGCCCCAGCATTTT
CDR3 protein: CSARDNDFPVRHQPQHF

V gene: TRBV7-2
D gene: NA
J gene: TRBJ1-1
clone size: NA
CDR3 DNA: TGTGCCAGCAGCTCCCTCAGGGCCACTGAAGCTTTCTTT
CDR3 protein: CASSSLRATEAFF

V gene: TRBV11-2
D gene: NA
J gene: TRBJ2-5
clone size: few
CDR3 DNA: TGTGCCAGCAGCTTAGAGGAACCAGCGCGGCCTCAAGAGACCCAGTACTTC
CDR3 protein: CASSLEEPARPQETQYF

V gene: TRBV5-6
D gene: NA
J gene: TRBJ2-5
clone size: NA
CDR3 DNA: TGTGCCAGCAGCTTGGCCAGTGGGGAGACCCAGTACTTC
CDR3 protein: CASSLASGETQYF

V gene: TRBV20-1
D gene: NA
J gene: TRBJ2-1
clone size: many
CDR3 DNA: TGCAGTGCTAGGTCTGGGGGGCCCAGCTACAATGAGCAGTTCTTC
CDR3 protein: CSARSGGPSYNEQFF

V gene: TRBV29-1
D gene: NA
J gene: TRBJ2-7
clone size: many
CDR3 DNA: TGCAGCAAAACGTTTGCGGCCTACGAGCAGTACTTC
CDR3 protein: CSKTFAAYEQYF

V gene: TRBV2
D gene: TRBD2
J gene: TRBJ2-1
clone size: few
CDR3 DNA: TGTGCCGTCCGGTCCCCGACTAGCGGGGGGCCCTCCCTCGGCAATGAGCAGTTCTTC
CDR3 protein: CAVRSPTSGGPSLGNEQFF

V gene: TRBV29-1
D gene: NA
J gene: TRBJ2-1
clone size: many
CDR3 DNA: TGCAGCGCACGGACAGACAACAATGAGCAGTTCTTC
CDR3 protein: CSARTDNNEQFF

V gene: TRBV7-2
D gene: TRBD1
J gene: TRBJ2-5
clone size: NA
CDR3 DNA: TGTGCCAGCCGCGCGAGCAGGGGGCAAGAGACCCAGTACTTC
CDR3 protein: CASRASRGQETQYF

V gene: TRBV4-2
D gene: TRBD2
J gene: TRBJ2-3
clone size: many
CDR3 DNA: TGTGCCAGCAGCCAAGATCCGACTAGCGGGGGGGCAGATACGCAGTATTTT
CDR3 protein: CASSQDPTSGGADTQYF

V gene: TRBV12-3/TRBV12-4
D gene: NA
J gene: TRBJ1-2
clone size: many
CDR3 DNA: TGTGCCAGCAGCCCCGGGCTGGGCTATGGCTACACCTTC
CDR3 protein: CASSPGLGYGYTF

V gene: TRBV20-1
D gene: TRBD2
J gene: TRBJ2-2
clone size: NA
CDR3 DNA: TGCAGTGCTACAGAATATAGCGGGAGGGCCGCCACCGGGGAGCTGTTTTTT
CDR3 protein: CSATEYSGRAATGELFF

V gene: TRBV21-1
D gene: NA
J gene: TRBJ2-5
clone size: many
CDR3 DNA: TGTGCCAGCAGCGAAGGCGACAGTCAAGAGACCCAGTACTTC
CDR3 protein: CASSEGDSQETQYF

V gene: TRBV7-7
D gene: NA
J gene: TRBJ2-2
clone size: NA
CDR3 DNA: TGTGCTAGCAGCCCCTGGCCAGGGTTCGGGGAGCTGTTTTTT
CDR3 protein: CASSPWPGFGELFF

V gene: TRBV20-1
D gene: TRBD1
J gene: TRBJ2-5
clone size: NA
CDR3 DNA: TGCAGTAGGGACAGGGACGGAGAGACCCAGTACTTC
CDR3 protein: CSRDRDGETQYF

V gene: TRBV20-1
D gene: TRBD1
J gene: TRBJ2-7
clone size: many
CDR3 DNA: TGCAGTCCGGGACAGGGTCTCCACGAGCAGTACTTC
CDR3 protein: CSPGQGLHEQYF

V gene: TRBV2
D gene: NA
J gene: TRBJ2-1
clone size: few
CDR3 DNA: TGTGCCAGCACCCAAAAGGTAGAGCAGTTCTTC
CDR3 protein: CASTQKVEQFF

V gene: TRBV10-3
D gene: NA
J gene: TRBJ2-2
clone size: many
CDR3 DNA: TGTGCCATCAAGGCCAGGGGGGACACCGGGGAGCTGTTTTTT
CDR3 protein: CAIKARGDTGELFF

V gene: TRBV15
D gene: NA
J gene: TRBJ1-5
clone size: many
CDR3 DNA: TGTGCCACCAGCGTTGGGACTGAAAATCAGCCCCAGCATTTT
CDR3 protein: CATSVGTENQPQHF

V gene: TRBV10-3
D gene: NA
J gene: TRBJ2-5
clone size: few
CDR3 DNA: TGTGCCATCAGTACCCTCGGGACCCAAGAGACCCAGTACTTC
CDR3 protein: CAISTLGTQETQYF

V gene: TRBV11-1
D gene: TRBD1
J gene: TRBJ1-2
clone size: many
CDR3 DNA: TGTGCCAGCAGCTTAAGACAGGGGGATGGCTACACCTTC
CDR3 protein: CASSLRQGDGYTF

V gene: TRBV5-1
D gene: TRBD2
J gene: TRBJ2-3
clone size: NA
CDR3 DNA: TGCGCCAGCAGCTTGGGCGAGCGGGAGCCACGGGGGGATACGCAGTATTTT
CDR3 protein: CASSLGEREPRGDTQYF

V gene: TRBV11-2
D gene: NA
J gene: TRBJ2-2
clone size: many
CDR3 DNA: TGTGCCAGCAGCCGGGGATCGAACACCGGGGAGCTGTTTTTT
CDR3 protein: CASSRGSNTGELFF

V gene: TRBV14
D gene: TRBD1
J gene: TRBJ2-3
clone size: NA
CDR3 DNA: TGTGCCAGCAGCCATCGGACAGGGATGGCAAATACGCAGTATTTT
CDR3 protein: CASSHRTGMANTQYF

V gene: TRBV27
D gene: NA
J gene: TRBJ2-3
clone size: NA
CDR3 DNA: TGTGCCAGCAGTTTATGGGGCAGATCTAGCACAGATACGCAGTATTTT
CDR3 protein: CASSLWGRSSTDTQYF

V gene: TRBV20-1
D gene: NA
J gene: TRBJ1-3
clone size: NA
CDR3 DNA: TGCAGTGCTAGGGGGGCTGGAAACACCATATATTTT
CDR3 protein: CSARGAGNTIYF

V gene: TRBV24-1
D gene: NA
J gene: TRBJ1-5
clone size: many
CDR3 DNA: TGTGCCACCAGTGCGCCGGGGGACAATCAGCCCCAGCATTTT
CDR3 protein: CATSAPGDNQPQHF

V gene: TRBV10-3
D gene: NA
J gene: TRBJ2-1
clone size: few
CDR3 DNA: TGTGCCATCGTCACGGAGGGGGCGGGAGGTCCCTACAATGAGCAGTTCTTC
CDR3 protein: CAIVTEGAGGPYNEQFF